The rows below give T cell receptor beta chains drawn from one sample of a study of cytomegalovirus exposure and HLA in healthy donors. Clones were sequenced by immunoSEQ multiplex PCR, and TCRdb holds only the in-frame ones, with some missing. This table holds 150,000 to 200,000 clones, roughly four fifths found once. The sequenced material came from PBMCs. These receptors were taken from a young woman in good health and CMV-seropositive. Each CDR3 is given with its conserved first and last residue. Fields, in order: D gene, J gene, V gene, clone size, CDR3 protein, CDR3 DNA. The D gene is left open where the match is weak. For some rows the clone size is stated as once, few or many, or as a class when expanded; others skip it.

- | TRBJ1-5 | TRBV5-6 | - | CASSKATGGQPQHF | TGTGCCAGCAGCAAAGCGACAGGTGGGCAGCCCCAGCATTTT
TRBD2 | TRBJ2-1 | TRBV11-2 | once | CASSQLGLARFF | TGTGCCAGCAGCCAACTGGGACTAGCCCGGTTCTTC
- | TRBJ1-6 | TRBV2 | once | CASRTGQTSSYNSPLHF | TGTGCCAGCAGGACTGGACAGACCAGCTCCTATAATTCACCCCTCCACTTT
- | TRBJ1-5 | TRBV7-6 | - | CASSPRPGMEPQHF | TGTGCCAGCAGCCCCAGACCGGGAATGGAGCCCCAGCATTTT
- | TRBJ2-7 | TRBV25-1 | few | CASSALSYEQYF | TGTGCCAGCAGTGCCCTCTCCTACGAGCAGTACTTC
- | TRBJ2-1 | TRBV11-1 | - | CASSGRGGTYEQFF | TGTGCCAGCAGCGGAAGGGGGGGGACTTACGAGCAGTTCTTC
- | TRBJ2-1 | TRBV5-8 | - | CASGVGTGSYNEQFF | TGTGCCAGCGGGGTAGGGACTGGATCCTACAATGAGCAGTTCTTC
- | TRBJ1-4 | TRBV18 | once | CASSLDLGAEKLFF | TGTGCCAGCTCACTTGACCTGGGGGCTGAAAAACTGTTTTTT
TRBD2 | TRBJ2-1 | TRBV27 | - | CASRRGALNEQFF | TGTGCCAGCAGGCGGGGGGCCTTGAATGAGCAGTTCTTC
TRBD1 | TRBJ2-5 | TRBV6-6 | - | CASSKTGGAETQYF | TGTGCCAGCAGTAAAACAGGGGGCGCAGAGACCCAGTACTTC
- | TRBJ1-3 | TRBV7-2 | - | CASSLARVSGNTIYF | TGTGCCAGCAGCTTAGCTCGGGTGTCTGGAAACACCATATATTTT
TRBD2 | TRBJ2-1 | TRBV5-1 | - | CASSLVGRSGGPLYNEQFF | TGCGCCAGCAGCTTGGTGGGTCGAAGCGGGGGGCCGTTGTACAATGAGCAGTTCTTC
TRBD2 | TRBJ2-3 | TRBV4-2 | - | CASSQVSGGGRITDTQYF | TGTGCCAGCAGCCAAGTTAGCGGGGGTGGTCGGATTACAGATACGCAGTATTTT
- | TRBJ1-4 | TRBV7-2 | - | CASSRGTNEKLFF | TGTGCCAGTTCAAGGGGAACTAATGAAAAACTGTTTTTT
- | TRBJ2-3 | TRBV19 | - | CASSIAGRYTDTQYF | TGTGCCAGTAGTATCGCGGGGCGATACACAGATACGCAGTATTTT
- | TRBJ1-5 | TRBV18 | - | CASSPPGIGQPQHF | TGTGCCAGCTCACCACCCGGGATCGGACAGCCCCAGCATTTT
TRBD2 | TRBJ2-1 | TRBV7-9 | - | CASSLGTSGGALVGEQFF | TGTGCCAGCAGCTTAGGCACTAGCGGGGGGGCCCTGGTCGGTGAGCAGTTCTTC
TRBD2 | TRBJ2-3 | TRBV5-1 | - | CASSLGLAGKDDTQYF | TGCGCCAGCAGCTTGGGACTAGCGGGGAAAGATGATACGCAGTATTTT
- | TRBJ2-6 | TRBV6-1 | - | CASLPGAGANVLTF | TGTGCCAGCCTTCCGGGGGCTGGGGCCAACGTCCTGACTTTC
- | TRBJ2-1 | TRBV6-5 | - | CASRLGQLYNEQFF | TGTGCCAGCAGACTTGGACAGCTGTACAATGAGCAGTTCTTC
TRBD1 | TRBJ1-4 | TRBV5-1 | - | CASSPGTGAEKLFF | TGCGCCAGCAGCCCCGGGACAGGGGCCGAAAAACTGTTTTTT
TRBD2 | TRBJ2-5 | TRBV7-8 | - | CASSLGGGQETQYF | TGTGCCAGCAGCTTAGGGGGGGGGCAAGAGACCCAGTACTTC
- | TRBJ2-7 | TRBV9 | - | CASSVGEGVYEQYF | TGTGCCAGCAGCGTAGGTGAGGGGGTGTACGAGCAGTACTTC
TRBD1 | TRBJ1-1 | TRBV6-5 | - | CASSSTDRATEAFF | TGTGCCAGCAGTTCAACGGACAGGGCCACTGAAGCTTTCTTT
- | TRBJ1-1 | TRBV5-5 | - | CASSSAGGMGRNTEAFF | TGTGCCAGCAGTAGCGCCGGGGGAATGGGCCGAAACACTGAAGCTTTCTTT
TRBD1 | TRBJ2-4 | TRBV5-8 | - | CASSLAGTAKYF | TGTGCCAGCAGCTTGGCCGGGACAGCGAAGTACTTC
- | TRBJ1-5 | TRBV27 | - | CASSGGYNQPQHF | TGTGCCAGCAGTGGAGGGTACAATCAGCCCCAGCATTTT
- | TRBJ1-2 | TRBV6-1 | - | CASRDLTDYGYTF | TGTGCCAGCAGGGATCTGACAGACTATGGCTACACCTTC
- | TRBJ1-5 | TRBV9 | - | CASSTQTSVESNQPQHF | TGTGCCAGCAGCACCCAGACCTCGGTGGAGAGCAATCAGCCCCAGCATTTT
- | TRBJ1-3 | TRBV9 | - | CASSPHPSEGYGNTIYF | TGTGCCAGCAGCCCCCATCCCAGTGAGGGATATGGAAACACCATATATTTT
TRBD1 | TRBJ1-2 | TRBV5-6 | - | CASSARGTEFNYGYTF | TGTGCCAGCAGCGCGAGGGGGACAGAGTTTAACTATGGCTACACCTTC
- | TRBJ1-2 | TRBV6-4 | few | CASSEDTGTDTF | TGTGCCAGCAGTGAAGACACAGGCACGGACACCTTC
TRBD2 | TRBJ2-3 | TRBV11-2 | - | CASSYGSGVSTDTQYF | TGTGCCAGCAGCTACGGTAGCGGGGTTAGCACAGATACGCAGTATTTT
TRBD1 | TRBJ1-2 | TRBV9 | - | CASSVGDRAPYGYTF | TGTGCCAGCAGCGTCGGGGACAGGGCTCCCTATGGCTACACCTTC
TRBD1 | TRBJ2-5 | TRBV7-2 | - | CASSLGRQGRETQYF | TGTGCCAGCAGCTTAGGTCGACAGGGGAGAGAGACCCAGTACTTC
TRBD2 | TRBJ2-3 | TRBV2 | - | CASSTGRRGDTQYF | TGTGCCAGCAGTACTGGACGCCGGGGGGACACGCAGTATTTT
TRBD2 | TRBJ2-3 | TRBV19 | - | CASSTPLSSGGTTDTQYF | TGTGCCAGTAGCACACCTCTCTCTAGCGGGGGGACCACAGATACGCAGTATTTT
TRBD1 | TRBJ1-2 | TRBV5-4 | - | CASRLPGQGHGYTF | TGTGCCAGCAGACTCCCGGGACAGGGCCATGGCTACACCTTC
TRBD1 | TRBJ2-1 | TRBV7-2 | - | CASSSAGQENNEQFF | TGTGCCAGCAGCTCGGCGGGACAGGAAAACAATGAGCAGTTCTTC
- | TRBJ2-7 | TRBV5-1 | - | CASSLVRSGDYEQYF | TGCGCCAGCAGCTTGGTACGGTCCGGTGATTACGAGCAGTACTTC
- | TRBJ2-1 | TRBV11-1 | once | CASSFNRGIPPNEQFF | TGTGCCAGCAGCTTTAATCGGGGTATCCCCCCCAATGAGCAGTTCTTC